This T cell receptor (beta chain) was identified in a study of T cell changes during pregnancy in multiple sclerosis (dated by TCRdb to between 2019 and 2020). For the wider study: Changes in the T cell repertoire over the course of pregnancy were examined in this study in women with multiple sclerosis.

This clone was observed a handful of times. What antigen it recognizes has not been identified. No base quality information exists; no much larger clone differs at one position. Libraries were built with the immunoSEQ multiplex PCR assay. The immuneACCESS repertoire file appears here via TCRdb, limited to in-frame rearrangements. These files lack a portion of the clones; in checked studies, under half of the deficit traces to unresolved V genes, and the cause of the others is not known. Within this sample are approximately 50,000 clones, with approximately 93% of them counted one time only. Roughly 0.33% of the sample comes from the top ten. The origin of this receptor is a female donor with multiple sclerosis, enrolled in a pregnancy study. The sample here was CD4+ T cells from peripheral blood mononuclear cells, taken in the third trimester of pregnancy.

Here the CDR3 is given as CASSTRRTGRDEQYF. The DNA reads as follows: TGTGCCAGCTCAACGCGTCGGACAGGGCGGGACGAGCAGTACTTC. The rearranged chain carries TRBV18 and TRBJ2-7; 8 of the junction bases match TRBD1. Trimming takes 5 bases off V and 5 bases off J; junction bases not matched to a gene: 11. The germline V gene supplies CDR1 KGHSH and CDR2 LQKENI. Including cysteine and phenylalanine, the CDR3 has 15 amino acids. Left in the record is the CDR3 DNA by itself, 45 bases read in frame from the first base.